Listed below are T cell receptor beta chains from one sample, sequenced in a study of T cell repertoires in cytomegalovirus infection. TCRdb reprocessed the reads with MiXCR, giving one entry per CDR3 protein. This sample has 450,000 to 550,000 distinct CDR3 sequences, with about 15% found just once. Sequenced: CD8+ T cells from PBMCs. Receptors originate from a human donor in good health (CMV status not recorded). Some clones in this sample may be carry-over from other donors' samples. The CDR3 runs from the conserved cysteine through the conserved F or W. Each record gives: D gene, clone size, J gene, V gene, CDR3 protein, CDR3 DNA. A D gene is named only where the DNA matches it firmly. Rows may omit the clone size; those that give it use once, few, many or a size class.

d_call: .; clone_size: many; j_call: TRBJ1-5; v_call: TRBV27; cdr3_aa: CASSTASINQPQHF; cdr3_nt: TGTGCCAGCAGCACAGCATCTATCAATCAGCCCCAGCATTTT
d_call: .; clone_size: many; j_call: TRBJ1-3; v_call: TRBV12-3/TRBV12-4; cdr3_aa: CASSPRAKSTPGNTIYF; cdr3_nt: TGTGCCAGCAGTCCCCGGGCTAAGTCTACCCCCGGAAACACCATATATTTT
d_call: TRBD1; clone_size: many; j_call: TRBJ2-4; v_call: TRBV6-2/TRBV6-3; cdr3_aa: CASSYRGQRLAKNIQYF; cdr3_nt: TGTGCCAGCAGTTACCGGGGACAGCGTCTAGCCAAAAACATTCAGTACTTC
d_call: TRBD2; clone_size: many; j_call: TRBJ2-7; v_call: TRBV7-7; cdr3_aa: CASSVGLAGGNEQYF; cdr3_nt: TGTGCTAGCAGCGTAGGACTAGCGGGAGGTAACGAGCAGTACTTC
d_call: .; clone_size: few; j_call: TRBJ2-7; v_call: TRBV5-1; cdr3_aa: CASRPETGRDEQYF; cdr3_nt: TGCGCCAGCAGACCGGAGACGGGGCGCGACGAGCAGTACTTC
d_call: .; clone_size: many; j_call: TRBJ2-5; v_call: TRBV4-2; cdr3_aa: CASSQVTGDLYQETQYF; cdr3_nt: TGTGCCAGCAGCCAAGTCACAGGGGACTTGTACCAAGAGACCCAGTACTTC
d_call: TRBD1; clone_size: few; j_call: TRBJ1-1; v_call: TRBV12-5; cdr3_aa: CASGFMDRGHIEAFF; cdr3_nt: TGTGCTAGTGGTTTTATGGACAGGGGGCATATTGAAGCTTTCTTT
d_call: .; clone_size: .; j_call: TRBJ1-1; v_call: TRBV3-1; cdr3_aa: CASSQAPGDMSEAFF; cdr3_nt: TGTGCCAGCAGCCAAGCTCCTGGGGACATGAGCGAAGCTTTCTTT
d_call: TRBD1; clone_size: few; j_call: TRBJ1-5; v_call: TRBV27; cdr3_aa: CASRMGQGVNQPQHF; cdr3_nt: TGTGCCAGCAGGATGGGACAGGGGGTCAATCAGCCCCAGCATTTT
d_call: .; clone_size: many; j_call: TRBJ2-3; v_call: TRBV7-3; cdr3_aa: CASSLGGTSTDTQYF; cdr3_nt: TGTGCCAGCAGTTTAGGTGGGACTAGCACAGATACGCAGTATTTT